These 18 T cell receptor beta chains were all obtained from the same sample, sequenced in a study of graft-versus-host responses after intestinal transplantation. Which antigens these TCRs recognize remains unknown. The data were produced by immunoSEQ multiplex PCR, yet TCRdb's version contains in-frame clones alone and is incomplete. The repertoire holds 85,000 to 90,000 clones, with roughly nine tenths as singletons. The source material was unstimulated CD4+ T cells sorted from spleen or lymph node cells, sampled before intestinal transplant. The source is a human donor who received an intestinal transplant.

The rearrangement links TRBV5-4 to TRBJ1-2; D is uncertain. There are 13 residues in the CDR3. V was cut by 3 bases and J by 2 bases, with 8 bases left in between. CDR1 is SGHNT and CDR2 is YYREEE in the germline V gene (reference sequence). The CDR3 here is CASSSGKNYGYTF. Written as DNA, the CDR3 is TGTGCCAGCAGCTCCGGGAAAAACTATGGCTACACCTTC.

The CDR3 loop reads CASSLAGQGGNTIYF. DNA for the CDR3: TGTGCCAGCAGCTTAGCCGGACAGGGTGGAAACACCATATATTTT. The chain couples TRBV11-2 to TRBJ1-3; 8 bases agree with TRBD1. The length of the CDR3 is 15 residues. Trimming removed 1 base from V and 3 bases from J; junction bases left unmatched: 2. Germline CDR1 is SGHAT and CDR2 is FQNNGV.

The rearrangement uses TRBV5-4 and TRBJ2-6; D is perhaps TRBD2 (6 bases). V was clipped by 6 bases and J by 0 bases, with 19 bases between them. Per germline, CDR1 SGHNT and CDR2 YYREEE (reference sequence). The CDR3 is 18 amino acids. The CDR3 sequence is CASIGPAAGFSGANVLTF. The CDR3 DNA follows: TGTGCCAGCATCGGGCCGGCAGCGGGTTTCTCTGGGGCCAACGTCCTGACTTTC. The full variable domain, its missing parts supplied by reference TRBV5-4 and TRBJ2-6, is ETGVTQSPTHLIKTRGQQVTLRCSSQSGHNTVSWYQQALGQGPQFIFQYYREEENGRGNFPPRFSGLQFPNYSSELNVNALELDDSALYLCASIGPAAGFSGANVLTFGAGSRLTVL.

The chain joins TRBV6-5 to TRBJ1-4, with D perhaps TRBD1 (5 bases). This CDR3 is 14 amino acids long. V lost 5 bases and J 4 bases, leaving 11 bases between the germline ends. Germline V gene data show CDR1 as MNHEY and CDR2 as SVGAGI. The CDR3 sequence is CASSRDRNNEKLFF. In DNA, the CDR3 is TGTGCCAGCAGTCGAGACAGAAATAATGAAAAACTGTTTTTT.

V gene TRBV25-1 combines with J gene TRBJ1-1; the match to TRBD1 covers 9 bases. This CDR3 comprises 15 residues. J lost 8 bases, V lost 3 bases, and 10 bases had no gene match. CDR1 and CDR2 (germline): MGHDK, SYGVNS. DNA of the CDR3: TGTGCCAGCAGTGACCCCGGGACAGGGCTAGGGGAAGCTTTCTTT. This gives the protein CASSDPGTGLGEAFF.

The V gene is TRBV25-1, the J gene TRBJ1-2; TRBD1 matches at 7 bases. The CDR3 totals 13 residues. With 4 bases clipped from V and 5 bases from J, the junction kept 4 bases outside the gene matches. Germline CDR1 and CDR2: MGHDK and SYGVNS. The DNA for the CDR3 is TGTGCCAGCAGTGGGGACAGACGGTATGGCTACACCTTC. As protein: CASSGDRRYGYTF.

This sequence joins TRBV20-1 and TRBJ2-7; D ambiguous. Germline values: CDR1 DFQATT, CDR2 SNEGSKA (reference sequence). This CDR3 spans 11 amino acids. The DNA of the CDR3 is TGCAGCTACCTCCGGGTGAACGAGCAGTACTTC. Protein sequence: CSYLRVNEQYF.

The gene calls are TRBV5-1 and TRBJ1-5; weak D call: TRBD1 (6 bases). Deletions cut 3 bases from V and 4 bases from J, with 20 bases between. In germline, CDR1 is SGHRS, CDR2 YFSETQ. This CDR3 is built from 17 residues. CDR3 protein: CASSSPPSQGGNQPQHF. The CDR3 nucleotides read TGCGCCAGCAGCTCCCCTCCCTCACAGGGAGGGAATCAGCCCCAGCATTTT.

The J gene is TRBJ2-3, the V gene TRBV19, with D maybe TRBD2 (6 bases). Germline V gene lookup returns CDR1 LNHDA and CDR2 SQIVND (reference sequence). The CDR3 length is 16 residues. The V and J ends lost 1 base and 4 bases respectively, with 15 bases between them. Written as DNA, the CDR3 is TGTGCCAGTAGTATAGCTGGGCGGGGCGGCGCAGATACGCAGTATTTT. Protein: CASSIAGRGGADTQYF.

The chain links TRBV6-1 to TRBJ1-4, with D possibly being TRBD1 (6 bases). Germline lookup yields CDR1 MNHNS and CDR2 SASEGT. The CDR3 runs to 14 residues. V lost 6 bases to trimming and J lost 8 bases, with 16 bases between them. The CDR3 is CASRWQGMGEKLFF. Here the CDR3 DNA reads TGTGCCAGCAGGTGGCAGGGGATGGGGGAAAAACTGTTTTTT.

The CDR3 reads CASSLTGIQETQYF. CDR3 bases: TGTGCCAGCAGCTTGACAGGGATCCAAGAGACCCAGTACTTC. The gene calls are TRBV11-1 and TRBJ2-5; 7 bases align to TRBD1. V was pared by 3 bases and J by 1 base, with 2 bases of the junction left unmatched. The CDR3 loop spans 14 amino acids. Germline lookup yields CDR1 SGHAT and CDR2 FQDESV (reference sequence).

For this clone: Because the CDR3's place on the DNA is in doubt, the DNA is left out and the CDR3 is given as listed by TCRdb. This chain links TRBV19 with TRBJ2-2; TRBD2, as called in the table, went unchecked against the DNA. The CDR3 sequence runs 14 residues, both termini included. CDR1 is LNHDA, CDR2 SQIVND, per germline (reference sequence). The CDR3 loop reads CASTSGPGGGELFF.

On this clone itself: Within the sample, other DNA sequences also encode this same CDR3. The chain combines TRBV5-4 with TRBJ2-6; possibly TRBD2 for D (5 bases). The CDR3 is made up of 15 amino acids. Germline assignment: CDR1 SGHNT and CDR2 YYREEE (reference sequence). Trimming cost V 0 bases and J 2 bases, with 6 bases left between them. The CDR3 loop is CASSLAGAGANVLTF. For the CDR3, the DNA is TGTGCCAGCAGCTTGGCCGGGGCTGGGGCCAACGTCCTGACTTTC.

The chain is built from TRBV5-6 and TRBJ2-3; 7 bases map to TRBD1. Germline-derived CDR1 and CDR2 are SGHDT and YYEEEE. With V trimmed by 4 bases and J by 12 bases, 11 bases remained unmatched. The CDR3 covers 13 residues. The CDR3 loop is CASSPDRDSQQYF. CDR3 DNA: TGTGCCAGCAGCCCCGACCGGGACAGCCAACAGTATTTT.

The V gene is TRBV6-5, the J gene TRBJ1-2, with D possibly being TRBD1 (5 bases). Germline CDR1 is MNHEY and CDR2 is SVGAGI. V dropped 6 bases and J dropped 4 bases, with 12 bases sitting between them. CDR3 length equals 13 residues. The DNA of the CDR3 is TGTGCCAGCAGCCGTGGACACCTCTATGGCTACACCTTC. Translated, it gives CASSRGHLYGYTF.

This chain joins TRBV5-4 and TRBJ2-3; TRBD2 agrees at 8 bases. Germline V gives CDR1 SGHNT, CDR2 YYREEE (reference sequence). The CDR3 is made up of 15 amino acids. J was trimmed by 1 base and V by 1 base; bases with no gene match: 2. CDR3 loop: CASSLQAGGTDTQYF. The CDR3 bases are TGTGCCAGCAGCTTGCAAGCGGGGGGCACAGATACGCAGTATTTT.

The CDR3 protein is CASSQDKNQPQHF. The CDR3 DNA reads TGTGCCAGCTCACAAGACAAGAATCAGCCCCAGCATTTT. This chain links TRBV18 with TRBJ1-5, with D hard to call. CDR1 KGHSH and CDR2 LQKENI come from the germline V gene. Trimming shortened V by 4 bases and J by 4 bases, and 8 bases separated the two germline ends. This CDR3 has 13 residues.

The chain combines TRBV6-6 with TRBJ1-6; possible D gene TRBD1, 5 bases. Germline V gene sequence: CDR1 MNHNY, CDR2 SVGAGI (reference sequence). The V and J ends lost 11 bases and 7 bases respectively, with 6 bases between them. This CDR3 is built from 10 residues. The CDR3 loop is CAAGNSPLHF. The CDR3 region has the DNA TGTGCCGCAGGGAATTCACCCCTCCACTTT.